Listed here is a single TCR beta chain. The antigen it binds to is not known. One base away there is no much larger clone; base qualities are not given. This entry is derived from a study of blood T cell repertoires in COVID-19 (dated by TCRdb to 2020 to 2022). Study-level background: The collaborator samples originated in the United States, Italy and Spain and spanned the acute and convalescent phases of COVID-19. The repertoires were made available in a free public database intended to serve as a resource for research on the immune response to SARS-CoV-2. Subjects who had been exposed to COVID-19, were actively infected with it, or had recovered from it provided the deeply sampled blood TCRbeta repertoires that made up the dataset. Where HLA class I and class II types were available, the types were taken from metadata supplied by the sample provider, not from assay-based typing. Sample metadata almost always included a de-identified subject ID, COVID-19 status, age in years and sex. Samples were obtained from the ongoing ImmuneRACE study (first 160 participants) and from some 1,200 subjects provided by 6 global collaborators. The material from the prospective study consisted of cDNA or gDNA derived from T cells, B-cell-depleted T cells, or PBMCs.

The paper's findings and limits, for the study overall: Clinical and demographic metadata were provided uncurated, with the amount varying by source and participant.

The germline V gene provides CDR1 SGDLS and CDR2 YYNGEE. Trimming at the junction amounts to 0 bases on V and 9 bases on J, and the germline ends lie 18 bases apart. From the cysteine through the phenylalanine, the CDR3 covers 16 amino acids. Only the CDR3 DNA stays, 48 bases, in frame from base 1. Participants in the prospective study were aged roughly 18 to 89 years, lived in 20 to 30 United States geographic areas, and enrolled through a virtual design. In the prospective study, cohorts were assigned on the basis of participant-reported clinical history obtained from a screening survey and a study questionnaire. Recovered participants in ImmuneRACE Cohort 3 were defined by two consecutive negative NP/OP PCR tests, clearance by a healthcare professional, or resolution of symptoms. In the prospective study, whole blood, serum and a nasopharyngeal or oropharyngeal swab were collected from each participant by mobile phlebotomists. Participants in the prospective study had the option to provide additional blood draws and questionnaires over a roughly two-month period. Before DNA extraction, prospective study blood samples were shipped either frozen or at room temperature.

TCRbeta CDR3 regions were amplified from genomic DNA by means of the immunoSEQ Assay, a bias-controlled multiplex PCR. Turning to the authors' computational methods: The number of nucleated cells in each sample was estimated from the amplification of reference gene primers within the assay. Sequence reads were collapsed and filtered to measure the absolute abundance of every unique TCRbeta CDR3 rearrangement. Productive Simpson clonality was computed per sample as the square root of Simpson's diversity index over productive rearrangements. The table comes from immuneACCESS by way of TCRdb, which keeps in-frame sequences with V and J called. Part of the clones is missing from these tables; in studies checked, under half for an unresolved V gene and the rest for unknown reasons. From that table come the V and J calls and clone size; the DNA was used to work out D and trimming. For this sample there are about 170,000 clones; over 75% appear just once. Clones ranked in the top ten supply around 0.77% of the sample.

This TCR came from a woman between 18 and 29 years old who had recovered from COVID-19. Material: PBMCs or T cells enriched from blood (not recorded which). Recombination joined TRBV9 with TRBJ2-2; a tentative D call is TRBD2 (6 bases match). The CDR3 region has the sequence CASSVDPGDWARELFF. Read as DNA, the sequence is TGTGCCAGCAGCGTAGACCCGGGGGACTGGGCGAGGGAGCTGTTTTTT.